This T cell receptor (beta chain) was documented in a study of cytomegalovirus exposure and HLA in healthy donors. On the study more broadly: There were approximately 81 million unique TCRs (from HLA-typed donors) in an early data release. The study placed around 80% of its roughly 400 genotyped donors in the Caucasian-associated ancestry cluster.

Healthy bone marrow donors made up the donor group. As for this clone: The target antigen is unknown.

The PCR used 60 Vbeta and 13 Jbeta primers. The table came from immunoSEQ multiplex PCR; TCRdb's copy has only in-frame clones and leaves some out. Of about 170,000 clones in the sample, roughly three quarters are singletons; the top ten hold about 2.3%. The study, taken as a whole, reports: A later analysis found that most CMV-associated TCR beta chains appeared HLA-restricted.

This TCR was recovered from a woman aged 45 to 65 in good health and CMV-seronegative. Sequencing input: PBMCs.

The CDR3 spells CASSLTGASYEQYF. CDR3 coding DNA: TGTGCCAGCAGCCTAACAGGGGCCTCTTACGAGCAGTACTTC. The J gene is TRBJ2-5, the V gene TRBV13, with TRBD1 matching 7 bases. The better agreement between TRBJ2-7 and the DNA end casts doubt on the J call. Germline CDR1 reads PRHDT; CDR2 reads FYEKMQ (reference sequence). The CDR3 has 14 residues.